This T cell receptor beta chain was identified in a study of cytomegalovirus exposure and HLA in healthy donors. A multiplex PCR was run with 60 Vbeta primers and 13 Jbeta primers. Measured with immunoSEQ multiplex PCR; TCRdb has only the in-frame clones, and not every one. Counted here are 140,000 to 150,000 clones, about 74% occurring once; the ten biggest clones make up about 2%. The CDR3 covers 13 residues. Trimming cost V 6 bases and J 10 bases; bases outside gene matches: 8. Germline CDR1 WSHSY, CDR2 SAAADI. This rearrangement joins TRBV10-2 to TRBJ2-1, with 8 bases that match TRBD1. The specimen was PBMCs. This TCR came from a woman between 40 and 55 years old in good health and CMV-seronegative. The CDR3 region has the DNA TGCGCCAGCAGCGTGGACAGGGTCTGGGAGCAGTTCTTC. Amino acids: CASSVDRVWEQFF.